What follows are 18 T cell receptor beta chains derived from one specimen sequenced in a study of cytomegalovirus exposure and HLA in healthy donors. Both 60 Vbeta primers and 13 Jbeta primers went into the PCR. Assay used: immunoSEQ multiplex PCR; TCRdb lists only in-frame clones, some missing. The sample includes around 130,000 clones, 65% to 75% seen only once; the top ten take over 5%. Sequencing input: PBMCs. These receptor sequences come from a man in his forties in good health and CMV-seropositive.

This rearrangement joins TRBV6-5 to TRBJ2-3; tentatively, D is TRBD2 (6 bases). The germline gives CDR1 MNHEY, CDR2 SVGAGI. CDR3 size: 15 residues. Trimming removed 7 bases from V and 5 bases from J, with 19 bases in between. CDR3 region: CASTPPGESLDTQYF. CDR3 sequence (DNA): TGTGCCAGCACCCCCCCGGGGGAGTCTCTAGATACGCAGTATTTT.

The J gene is TRBJ1-4, the V gene TRBV5-4; D perhaps matches TRBD1 (5 bases). V dropped 4 bases and J dropped 10 bases, with 23 bases sitting between them. The CDR3 extends over 16 amino acids. Germline V gives CDR1 SGHNT, CDR2 YYREEE (reference sequence). CDR3 loop: CASSQESRHLGGKLFF. CDR3 sequence (DNA): TGTGCCAGCAGCCAGGAGAGCCGGCACTTGGGGGGAAAACTGTTTTTT.

The chain's CDR3 is CASRSPYNEQFF. In DNA, the CDR3 is TGTGCCAGCAGAAGCCCTTACAATGAGCAGTTCTTC. The J gene is TRBJ2-1, the V gene TRBV6-5; D gene uncertain. V was trimmed by 6 bases and J by 4 bases, leaving 7 bases between them. Germline V gene sequence: CDR1 MNHEY, CDR2 SVGAGI. This CDR3 is built from 12 residues.

The V and J genes are TRBV19 and TRBJ1-5; D remains ambiguous. The CDR3 length is 14 residues. The germline V gene encodes CDR1 LNHDA and CDR2 SQIVND (reference sequence). V was trimmed by 3 bases and J by 0 bases, leaving 6 bases between them. The CDR3 loop is CASSIRGSNQPQHF. CDR3 sequence (DNA): TGTGCCAGTAGTATTCGAGGTAGCAATCAGCCCCAGCATTTT.

This chain uses TRBV19 with TRBJ1-2; 9 bases are shared with TRBD1. Per germline, CDR1 LNHDA and CDR2 SQIVND (reference sequence). Trimming took 7 bases from V and 6 from J; bases not matched to a gene: 18. CDR3 length: 17 residues. The DNA for the CDR3 is TGTGCCAGTAAACAGACTCCGTCCCCCGGGACAGGGAATGGCTACACCTTC. Its protein is CASKQTPSPGTGNGYTF. The full variable domain, its missing parts supplied by reference TRBV19 and TRBJ1-2, is DGGITQSPKYLFRKEGQNVTLSCEQNLNHDAMYWYRQDPGQGLRLIYYSQIVNDFQKGDIAEGYSVSREKKESFPLTVTSAQKNPTAFYLCASKQTPSPGTGNGYTFGSGTRLTVV.

The chain uses TRBV6-1 and TRBJ1-2; 8 bases line up with TRBD1. This CDR3 has 15 amino acids. The V and J ends lost 5 bases and 4 bases, in that order; junction bases with no gene match: 9. Germline CDR1 and CDR2: MNHNS and SASEGT. CDR3 nucleotide sequence: TGTGCCAGCAGTTCTGGACAGGGACCCTCCTATGGCTACACCTTC. Translation: CASSSGQGPSYGYTF.

The chain couples TRBV6-5 to TRBJ2-5; 11 bases are a match to TRBD2. The CDR3 consists of 15 residues. Germline assignment: CDR1 MNHEY and CDR2 SVGAGI. V was clipped by 6 bases and J by 7 bases; unmatched bases: 10. Here the CDR3 DNA reads TGTGCCAGCAGGTTCGGGACTAGCGGCGTTGGGACCCAGTACTTC. It is translated as CASRFGTSGVGTQYF.

V usage is TRBV10-3 and J usage is TRBJ2-1; 13 bases match TRBD2. Germline CDR1 and CDR2: ENHRY and SYGVKD. The V and J ends lost 8 bases and 7 bases, in that order; junction bases with no gene match: 11. The CDR3 length is 16 residues. This CDR3 is CAIDGLAGELVNEQFF. As DNA, the CDR3 is TGTGCCATCGACGGACTAGCGGGAGAGTTGGTGAATGAGCAGTTCTTC.

V gene TRBV5-6 combines with J gene TRBJ1-4; 12 bases map to TRBD1. Per the germline V gene, CDR1 is SGHDT and CDR2 is YYEEEE. The CDR3 sequence is 17 residues long. V dropped 4 bases and J dropped 7; count of bases not matched to a gene: 11. The CDR3 loop is CASSRGQGQGALEKLFF. The CDR3, as DNA: TGTGCCAGCAGCCGCGGGCAGGGACAGGGGGCGCTTGAAAAACTGTTTTTT.

This chain joins TRBV4-1 and TRBJ2-1, with 7 bases identical to TRBD2. This CDR3 is built from 14 residues. V trimming: 4 bases; J trimming: 6 bases; junction bases outside the gene matches: 6. Germline CDR1 reads MGHRA; CDR2 reads YSYEKL. CDR3 residues: CASSLPTSVNEQFF. CDR3 sequence (DNA): TGCGCCAGCAGCCTGCCTACTAGCGTCAATGAGCAGTTCTTC.

This clone showed up just a few times. This sequence joins TRBV7-9 and TRBJ1-1, with D maybe TRBD1 (6 bases). This CDR3 comprises 15 residues. V lost 5 bases, J lost 0 bases, and 13 bases lay in between. The germline V gene encodes CDR1 SEHNR and CDR2 FQNEAQ (reference sequence). In DNA, the CDR3 is TGTGCCAGCAGCCCACACAGGGAATTGAACACTGAAGCTTTCTTT. Its protein product is CASSPHRELNTEAFF.

The V call is TRBV7-2, the J call TRBJ2-4; D may be TRBD1 (6 bases). CDR3 length: 12 amino acids. V lost 5 bases and J 7 bases, leaving 9 bases between the germline ends. Per germline, CDR1 SGHTA and CDR2 FQGNSA. The CDR3 DNA sequence: TGTGCCAGCAGCGAACAGGGCAACATTCAGTACTTC. Its translation is CASSEQGNIQYF.

Note on this clone: A read error may produce the germline difference seen at one junction end. The chain employs TRBV7-9 and TRBJ1-1; 11 bases are shared with TRBD1. The germline V gene has CDR1 SEHNR and CDR2 FQNEAQ (reference sequence). This CDR3 region has 16 residues. CDR3 in amino acids: CSSSGRGQGALPEAFF. CDR3 bases: TGTTCCAGCAGCGGTCGCGGACAGGGGGCCCTCCCTGAAGCTTTCTTT.

A few counts support this clone. The rearrangement uses TRBV7-9 and TRBJ1-2, with 9 bases aligning to TRBD1. This CDR3 spans 17 amino acids. With 4 bases clipped from V and 3 bases from J, the junction kept 12 bases outside the gene matches. Germline V CDR1 and CDR2: SEHNR, FQNEAQ (reference sequence). CDR3 sequence: CASSSPEDRGSHYGYTF. The DNA of the CDR3 is TGTGCCAGCAGCTCGCCAGAGGACAGGGGTTCTCACTATGGCTACACCTTC. Drawing the rest from reference TRBV7-9 and TRBJ1-2, the complete variable domain is DTGVSQNPRHKITKRGQNVTFRCDPISEHNRLYWYRQTLGQGPEFLTYFQNEAQLEKSRLLSDRFSAERPKGSFSTLEIQRTEQGDSAMYLCASSSPEDRGSHYGYTFGSGTRLTVV.

This clone was detected only a few times. The chain carries TRBV7-2 and TRBJ2-7, with 9 bases lining up with TRBD1. The junction had 7 bases not matched to a gene; V was cut back by 5 bases and J by 2 bases. Germline CDR1 is SGHTA and CDR2 is FQGNSA. CDR3 length equals 15 residues. The CDR3 sequence: CASSTHRGRAYEQYF. CDR3 nucleotides: TGTGCCAGCAGCACCCACAGGGGGCGCGCCTACGAGCAGTACTTC. The variable domain in full, with the rest retrieved from reference TRBV7-2 and TRBJ2-7, is GAGVSQSPSNKVTEKGKDVELRCDPISGHTALYWYRQSLGQGLEFLIYFQGNSAPDKSGLPSDRFSAERTGGSVSTLTIQRTQQEDSAVYLCASSTHRGRAYEQYFGPGTRLTVT.

This clone has a single count. The chain carries TRBV27 and TRBJ1-6; 7 bases match TRBD1. V lost 0 bases, J lost 6 bases, and 5 bases stayed unmatched. Germline-derived CDR1 and CDR2 are MNHEY and SMNVEV (reference sequence). The CDR3 has 16 residues. This chain's CDR3 is CASSLSGTEPNSPLHF. CDR3 in DNA: TGTGCCAGCAGTTTATCGGGGACAGAGCCTAATTCACCCCTCCACTTT.

This chain uses TRBV19 with TRBJ1-6; 7 bases map to TRBD1. Trimming removed 4 bases from V and 10 bases from J; junction bases left unmatched: 7. The length of the CDR3 is 14 residues. In germline, CDR1 is LNHDA, CDR2 SQIVND (reference sequence). The CDR3 region is CASSRAGGWSPLHF. The CDR3 coding sequence is TGTGCCAGTAGTAGGGCAGGGGGATGGTCACCCCTCCACTTT.

This clone has a single count. The gene calls are TRBV28 and TRBJ1-2; D remains unclear. Per germline, CDR1 MDHEN and CDR2 SYDVKM. V shed 2 bases and J shed 4 bases, with 17 bases lying between them. This CDR3 contains 16 residues. The CDR3 bases are TGTGCCAGCAGTTTAAGGCAGGAACGTCTTAGCTATGGCTACACCTTC. Translation gives CASSLRQERLSYGYTF.